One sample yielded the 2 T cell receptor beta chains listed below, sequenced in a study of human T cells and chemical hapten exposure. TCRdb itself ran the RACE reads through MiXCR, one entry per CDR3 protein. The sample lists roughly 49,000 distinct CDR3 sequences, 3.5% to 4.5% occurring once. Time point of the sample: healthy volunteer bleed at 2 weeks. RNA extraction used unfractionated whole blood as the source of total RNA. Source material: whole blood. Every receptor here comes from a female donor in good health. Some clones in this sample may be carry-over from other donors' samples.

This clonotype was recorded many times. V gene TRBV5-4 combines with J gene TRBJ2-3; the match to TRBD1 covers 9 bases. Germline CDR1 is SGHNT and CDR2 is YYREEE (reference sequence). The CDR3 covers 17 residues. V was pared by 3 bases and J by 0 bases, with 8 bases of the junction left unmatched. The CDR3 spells CASSSKTGGASTDTQYF. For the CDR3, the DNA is TGTGCCAGCAGCTCGAAGACAGGGGGAGCTAGCACAGATACGCAGTATTTT.

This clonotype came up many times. This CDR3 is CSVVSSGVGEQYF. The CDR3 DNA reads as TGCAGTGTGGTATCCAGCGGGGTTGGGGAGCAGTACTTC. V usage is TRBV20-1 and J usage is TRBJ2-7; TRBD2 matches 7 bases. The CDR3 runs to 13 residues. The trim removed 7 bases at V and 7 bases at J, leaving 13 bases unmatched. Looked up from germline, CDR1 is DFQATT and CDR2 is SNEGSKA (reference sequence).